This TCR beta chain appears in the sequencing data of a study of T cell responses to AZD1222 COVID-19 vaccine (dated by TCRdb to about 2021). Regarding the research as a whole: TCR sequencing covered roughly 230 trial participants: nearly 210 given two doses of AZD1222 and 26 given two doses of MenACWY control vaccine. Trial participants were enrolled by age into 18-55, 56-69 and 70-plus year subgroups, with approximately 160, 26 and 62 TCR-sequenced participants respectively. Paper-wide results and their limitations: Conclusions about previously exposed vaccinees are limited, since just a handful of AZD1222 recipients were seropositive for SARS-CoV-2 at baseline. Because no day 14 peak-response samples were available, the repertoires could be characterized only after the peak T cell response. Spike-specific TCR breadth and depth rose significantly after two AZD1222 doses compared with day 0 and with MenACWY recipients. Most participants were white British and females outnumbered males, and the authors suggested that clonal diversity may have been underestimated. Reportedly, close to half of the unique spike-specific TCRs recognized epitopes lying outside the regions that are mutated in the B.1.351 and B.1.1.7 variants. The vaccine-associated CD4 TCRs covered the entire spike protein, and the dominant responses fell in regions 160-218 and 743-854. In the small 56-69-year group, the increase in depth fell short of significance, most likely because of low power.

The sample's time point label, in plain terms: baseline before first vaccination. The treatment or condition tag for this specimen amounts to: meningococcal conjugate vaccine given as trial control. Vaccinee samples came from UK trials COV001 and COV002, including a single-blind randomized controlled phase 2/3 trial of AZD1222 (ChAdOx1 nCoV-19) in healthy adults. For TCRbeta chain sequencing, PBMC samples from trial participants were taken at day 0 and at day 28 after the second dose. Spanning cysteine to phenylalanine, the CDR3 consists of 13 amino acids. The CDR3 DNA has 39 bases and is translated from base 1. V and J lose 6 bases and 4 bases, and a span of 13 bases separates them. The germline V gene yields MNHEY for CDR1 and SVGAGI for CDR2. Points on this clone: Its recognized antigen is unknown. No per-base quality is available; no much larger clone lies one base away.

The CDR3 regions of human TCRbeta chains were analyzed by immunosequencing. As for how the authors treated the data: TCRs in the repertoires were compared against a reference library of SARS-CoV-2-specific TCRs that had been generated with the MIRA antigen-specificity platform. Breadth was defined as the fraction of unique TCRs that were SARS-CoV-2-associated. Depth was defined as the fraction of total T cells that were SARS-CoV-2-associated. Each spike-specific TCR was assigned to its reactive spike region and to a CD4 or CD8 class using the MIRA data. Log10-transformed breadth and depth values were compared by one-way ANOVA with Sidak's multiple comparisons tests. The immuneACCESS repertoire file appears here via TCRdb, limited to in-frame rearrangements. These files lack a portion of the clones; in checked studies, under half of the deficit traces to unresolved V genes, and the cause of the others is not known. V and J calls plus clone size are reproduced from that table; the DNA served to infer D and trimming. Here the sample has some 90,000 clones; more than 75% occur a single time. The ten largest make up less than 5.5% of the sample.

Sequences were derived from peripheral blood, sampled on day 0 of MenACWY control vaccination. The rearranged chain carries TRBV6-5 and TRBJ2-7; no D gene can be assigned with confidence. The receptor was derived from an adult in good health. In nucleotide form, the sequence is TGTGCCAGCAGGAACAACGGCCGATACGAGCAGTACTTC. This codes for CASRNNGRYEQYF.